One and the same sample provided the 17 T cell receptor beta chains below, sequenced in a study of T cells after yellow fever vaccination. TCRdb processed the 5' RACE reads anew with MiXCR; each CDR3 protein has one entry. The repertoire holds around 320,000 distinct CDR3 sequences, with less than 9.5% as singletons. This specimen consisted of CD4+ T cells sorted from PBMCs, obtained 5 days after the yellow fever booster vaccination. Receptors were obtained from a man between 18 and 35 years old who received the YFV17D yellow fever vaccine.

This clonotype was detected only a few times. The J gene is TRBJ1-5, the V gene TRBV5-5; D not certain. This CDR3 is built from 15 residues. Trimming took off 2 bases at V and 2 bases at J, with 11 bases between the two ends. The germline V gene has CDR1 SGHKS and CDR2 YYEKEE (reference sequence). The DNA for the CDR3 is TGTGCCAGCAGCTTTGCGGCCACTCGCAATCAGCCCCAGCATTTT. Translation: CASSFAATRNQPQHF.

Notes on this clonotype: A much larger clone lies a single base off, so this may be a read error. V gene TRBV4-3 combines with J gene TRBJ1-3, with no clear D. There are 14 residues in the CDR3. Germline CDR1 is LGHNA and CDR2 is YSLEER. V was clipped by 2 bases and J by 0 bases, with 5 bases between them. CDR3 protein: CASSQPGSGNTIYF. The DNA of the CDR3 is TGCGCCAGCAGCCAACCGGGCTCTGGAAACACCATATATTTT.

This rearrangement joins TRBV20-1 to TRBJ1-5, with D unresolved. Germline V CDR1 and CDR2: DFQATT, SNEGSKA (reference sequence). The V gene lost 3 bases and the J gene lost 1 base, with 4 bases spanning the gap. This CDR3 comprises 12 residues. In DNA, the CDR3 is TGCAGTGCTAGCCGAAGCAATCAGCCCCAGCATTTT. It translates to CSASRSNQPQHF.

V usage is TRBV5-1 and J usage is TRBJ1-4; D might be TRBD1 (5 bases). The CDR3 runs to 14 residues. V lost 2 bases and J 7 bases, leaving 12 bases between the germline ends. Germline V gives CDR1 SGHRS, CDR2 YFSETQ. The CDR3 DNA reads as TGCGCCAGCAGCTTAGGGTCGCAGGGTGAAAAACTGTTTTTT. It specifies CASSLGSQGEKLFF.

This clonotype was recorded at least ten times. The chain combines TRBV6-2 or TRBV6-3 with TRBJ2-7; D ambiguous. The V end lost 10 bases, the J end lost 3 bases, and 19 bases lay between the germline ends. The CDR3 has 14 residues. Germline assignment: CDR1 MNHEY and CDR2 SVGEGT. CDR3 protein: CATTIPGPFYEQYF. The CDR3 nucleotides read TGTGCCACCACGATTCCCGGGCCGTTCTACGAGCAGTACTTC.

This sequence joins TRBV20-1 and TRBJ2-7; no definite D call. Trimming pared 3 bases from V and 0 bases from J, leaving 9 bases between. Germline CDR1 DFQATT, CDR2 SNEGSKA (reference sequence). The CDR3 extends over 13 amino acids. The CDR3 here is CSASHVSSYEQYV. CDR3 nucleotide sequence: TGCAGTGCTAGTCACGTAAGCTCCTACGAGCAGTACGTC.

The J gene is TRBJ2-2, the V gene TRBV14; the D call may be TRBD1 or TRBD2 (5 bases each). The V end lost 2 bases, the J end lost 1 base, and 11 bases lay between the germline ends. This CDR3 is 16 amino acids long. The germline gives CDR1 SGHDN, CDR2 FVKESK. CDR3 sequence reads: CASSQWGRGNTGELFF. CDR3 nucleotides: TGTGCCAGCAGCCAATGGGGACGGGGGAACACCGGGGAGCTGTTTTTT.

This clonotype was recorded a few times. J is TRBJ1-2 and V is TRBV20-1, with a possible D match to TRBD1 (5 bases). Trimming stripped 0 bases from V and 4 bases from J, with 12 bases between. Looked up from germline, CDR1 is DFQATT and CDR2 is SNEGSKA (reference sequence). There are 14 residues in the CDR3. The CDR3 DNA reads as TGCAGTGCTAGAGACAGGGTAGATGGCTATGGCTACACCTTC. Its translation: CSARDRVDGYGYTF.

This clonotype was counted a few times. The rearrangement joins TRBV20-1 to TRBJ1-2; no clear D gene. Germline V gene sequence: CDR1 DFQATT, CDR2 SNEGSKA (reference sequence). Trimming shortened V by 5 bases and J by 0 bases, and 7 bases separated the two germline ends. The CDR3 totals 12 residues. The CDR3 nucleotides read TGCAGTGCTCCAACAGCTAACTATGGCTACACCTTC. Its protein is CSAPTANYGYTF.

This clonotype came up a few times. The V call is TRBV2, the J call TRBJ1-4; weak D call: TRBD1 (6 bases). The CDR3 sequence is 12 residues long. V lost 6 bases and J 8 bases, leaving 10 bases between the germline ends. In germline, CDR1 is SNHLY, CDR2 FYNNEI. CDR3 residues: CASRRGGEKLFF. The CDR3 coding sequence is TGTGCCAGCAGGAGGGGGGGAGAAAAACTGTTTTTT.

This chain connects TRBV29-1 to TRBJ2-3; D is unclear. With 6 bases removed from V and 2 bases from J, the gap between germline ends came to 15 bases. CDR3 length: 14 residues. CDR1 and CDR2 (germline): SQVTM, ANQGSEA. CDR3 in amino acids: CSVSRQANTDTQYF. The CDR3 DNA sequence: TGCAGCGTATCCAGGCAGGCAAACACAGATACGCAGTATTTT.

The CDR3 is CASSLPKGAQRYNEQFF. In DNA form, the CDR3 reads TGTGCCAGCAGCTTACCAAAGGGGGCCCAAAGATACAATGAGCAGTTCTTC. V usage is TRBV7-2 and J usage is TRBJ2-1, with 7 bases matching TRBD1. Germline-derived CDR1 and CDR2 are SGHTA and FQGNSA. V lost 2 bases, J lost 4 bases, and 11 bases stayed unmatched. This CDR3 spans 17 amino acids. Full variable domain (rest looked up from reference TRBV7-2 and TRBJ2-1): GAGVSQSPSNKVTEKGKDVELRCDPISGHTALYWYRQSLGQGLEFLIYFQGNSAPDKSGLPSDRFSAERTGGSVSTLTIQRTQQEDSAVYLCASSLPKGAQRYNEQFFGPGTRLTVL.

The chain has TRBV19 and TRBJ1-5, with D perhaps TRBD1 (5 bases). The V gene's germline CDR1 is LNHDA and CDR2 SQIVND (reference sequence). The ends were cut back, 2 bases at V and 3 bases at J, with 11 bases in the middle. CDR3 size: 15 residues. CDR3 protein: CASSINGGTNQPQHF. The CDR3 DNA sequence: TGTGCCAGTAGTATAAACGGGGGTACCAATCAGCCCCAGCATTTT. The whole variable domain, filled in from reference TRBV19 and TRBJ1-5, reads DGGITQSPKYLFRKEGQNVTLSCEQNLNHDAMYWYRQDPGQGLRLIYYSQIVNDFQKGDIAEGYSVSREKKESFPLTVTSAQKNPTAFYLCASSINGGTNQPQHFGDGTRLSIL.

The V and J genes are TRBV18 and TRBJ1-1, with TRBD1 as a possible D gene (6 bases). Deletions cut 3 bases from V and 1 base from J, with 12 bases between. This CDR3 is built from 15 residues. Per the germline V gene, CDR1 is KGHSH and CDR2 is LQKENI. The CDR3 is CASSPGHLGNTEAFF. CDR3 sequence (DNA): TGTGCCAGCTCACCGGGACACCTTGGGAACACTGAAGCTTTCTTT.

This clonotype was picked up many times. The chain combines TRBV6-5 with TRBJ1-1; 7 nucleotides agree with TRBD1. The V segment lost 5 bases and the J segment 5 bases; nucleotides outside the gene matches: 5. CDR1 and CDR2 from the germline V gene are MNHEY and SVGAGI. This CDR3 is built from 13 residues. CDR3 sequence: CASSPQGRTEAFF. The CDR3 coding sequence is TGTGCCAGCAGTCCACAGGGGCGGACTGAAGCTTTCTTT.

This clonotype was counted only a few times. The chain recombines TRBV2 with TRBJ1-5, with unresolved D. Deletions cut 7 bases from V and 1 base from J, with 11 bases between. The CDR3 has 14 amino acids. The V gene's germline CDR1 is SNHLY and CDR2 FYNNEI. The CDR3 loop reads CASTDSLSNQPQHF. The CDR3 DNA follows: TGTGCCAGCACCGATTCCCTGAGCAATCAGCCCCAGCATTTT.

This clonotype was picked up many times. The rearrangement links TRBV24-1 to TRBJ2-5; 9 bases are a match to TRBD1. Germline CDR1 reads KGHDR; CDR2 reads SFDVKD. The J segment lost 5 bases and the V segment lost 4 bases, leaving 7 bases of the junction unmatched. The CDR3 is made up of 15 amino acids. The CDR3 nucleotides are TGTGCCACCAGTGACGCACAGGGGGCAGGGGAGACCCAGTACTTC. This sequence encodes CATSDAQGAGETQYF.